The text below deals with one T cell receptor beta chain. The sample carries other DNA sequences with the same CDR3. Those enrolled, adults aged 18 to 89 years, came from under 25 US areas. Two negative PCRs, clearance, or symptom resolution were required of recovered Cohort 3 donors. The data belong to a study of blood T cell repertoires in COVID-19. Original processing notes: Estimated nucleated cell counts came from reference gene primer amplification. Libraries were prepared by immunoSEQ multiplex PCR; TCRdb keeps only in-frame clonotypes and omits some of them. V and J calls and clone size are given by that table; D and trimming were obtained from the DNA. The profile covers fewer than 300,000 clones, with 70% to 90% appearing a single time and approximately 4.2% taken by the ten largest. Material for sequencing was PBMCs or T cells enriched from blood (not recorded which). This clonotype originated in a woman in her thirties who had recovered from COVID-19.

DNA for the CDR3: TGCGCCAGCAGCCAAGGACTTGCCTACGAGCAGTACTTC. Encoded protein: CASSQGLAYEQYF. V gene TRBV4-1 combines with J gene TRBJ2-7; D is ambiguous. The CDR3 sequence is 13 residues long. With 1 base removed from V and 2 bases from J, the gap between germline ends came to 6 bases. The V gene's germline CDR1 is MGHRA and CDR2 YSYEKL.